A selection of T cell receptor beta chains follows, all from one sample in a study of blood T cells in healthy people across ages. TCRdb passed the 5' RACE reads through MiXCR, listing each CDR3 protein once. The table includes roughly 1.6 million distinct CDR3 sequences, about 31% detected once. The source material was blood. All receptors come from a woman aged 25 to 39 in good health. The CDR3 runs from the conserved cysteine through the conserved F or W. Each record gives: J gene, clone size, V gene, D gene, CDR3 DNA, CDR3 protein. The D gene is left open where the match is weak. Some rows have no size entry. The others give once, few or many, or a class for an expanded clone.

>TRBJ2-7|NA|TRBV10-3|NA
TGTGCCATCAGGGATGGGGGAGGCTCCTACGAGCAGTACTTC
CAIRDGGGSYEQYF
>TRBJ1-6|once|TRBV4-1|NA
TGCGCCAGCAGCCGGGAGGACAGTAATTCACCCCTCCACTTT
CASSREDSNSPLHF
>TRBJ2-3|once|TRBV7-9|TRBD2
TGTGCCAACAGCTTAGGGACTAGCGGATTCACAGATACGCAGTATTTT
CANSLGTSGFTDTQYF
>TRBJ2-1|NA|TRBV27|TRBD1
TGTGCCAGCAGCTTCCCGACAGGGGATCCCTACAATGAGCAGTTCTTC
CASSFPTGDPYNEQFF
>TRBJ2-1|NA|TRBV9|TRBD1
TGTGCCAGCAGCGCCCGTCCCGGGACAGGGAGTCTAGGCAATGAGCAGTTCTTC
CASSARPGTGSLGNEQFF
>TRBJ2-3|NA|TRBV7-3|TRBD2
TGTGCCAGCAGCCGACTAGCGGGGTATACGCAGTATTTT
CASSRLAGYTQYF
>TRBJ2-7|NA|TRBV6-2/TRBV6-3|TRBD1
TGTGCCAGCAGTACCCCTGCGTCCACAGGGGGGTACGAGCAGTACTTC
CASSTPASTGGYEQYF
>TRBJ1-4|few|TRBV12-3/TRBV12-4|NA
TGTGCCAGCAGCCCTTGGGGGGGGGATGAAAAACTGTTTTTT
CASSPWGGDEKLFF
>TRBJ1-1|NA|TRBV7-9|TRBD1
TGTGCCAGCAGACAGGGGGAGTTGTTCGGGGAAGCTTTCTTT
CASRQGELFGEAFF
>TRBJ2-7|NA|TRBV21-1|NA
TGTGCCAGCAGCAATCCCCGGGACGAAACGCGGGAGCAGTACTTC
CASSNPRDETREQYF
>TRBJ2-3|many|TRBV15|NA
TGTGCCACCAGCGATACTAGGAATACGCAGTATTTT
CATSDTRNTQYF
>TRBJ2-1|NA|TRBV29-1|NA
TGCAGCGTTGTGGGCGGGGCTTTCCAATCCTACAATGAGCAGTTCTTC
CSVVGGAFQSYNEQFF
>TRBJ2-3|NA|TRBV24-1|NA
TGTGCCACCAGTGATGGTTCGAGGGGCGGAACAGATACGCAGTATTTT
CATSDGSRGGTDTQYF
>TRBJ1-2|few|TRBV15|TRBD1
TGTGCCACCAGGCAGGGGGCCAACTATGGCTACACCTTC
CATRQGANYGYTF
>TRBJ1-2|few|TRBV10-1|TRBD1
TGCGCCAGCAGCCGGGACAGGGGAAAGGATGGCTACACCTTC
CASSRDRGKDGYTF
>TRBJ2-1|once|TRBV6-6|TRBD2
TGTGCCAGCAGAAACCTAGCGGGAGTATCCTACAATGAGCAGTTCTTC
CASRNLAGVSYNEQFF
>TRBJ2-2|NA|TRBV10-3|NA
TGTGCCATCACCAATGGGGGGGAGCTGTTTTTT
CAITNGGELFF
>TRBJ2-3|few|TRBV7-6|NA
TGTGCCAGCAGCTTAGCGAGACAGACCACAGATACGCAGTATTTT
CASSLARQTTDTQYF
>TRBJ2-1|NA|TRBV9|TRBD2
TGTGCCAGCAGCGTAGTGACTAGCGGGAGAGATGAGCAGTTCTTC
CASSVVTSGRDEQFF
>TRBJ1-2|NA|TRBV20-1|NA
TGCAGTGCTAGAGGTTCAGGAGCTAACTATGGCTACATCTTC
CSARGSGANYGYIF
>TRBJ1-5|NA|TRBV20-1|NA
TGCAGTGCTAGATCCCCGCGCGGCGCATTTGGCGAGCAGCCCCAGCATTTT
CSARSPRGAFGEQPQHF
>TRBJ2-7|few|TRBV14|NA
TGTGCCAGCAGCCAAACAGGGTTAAGCAACGAGCAGTACTTC
CASSQTGLSNEQYF
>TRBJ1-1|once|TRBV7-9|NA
TGTGCCAGCAGCTCCACAAGGGACCCCGCTTTCTTT
CASSSTRDPAFF
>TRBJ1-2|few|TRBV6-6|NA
TGTGCCAGCAGTTACTCGCGCCGGGAGAAGGCTAACTATGGCTACACCTTC
CASSYSRREKANYGYTF
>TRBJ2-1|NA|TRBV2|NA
TGTGCCAGCAGTGACCCTGCGAGGGGCTCCTACAATGAGCAGTTCTTC
CASSDPARGSYNEQFF
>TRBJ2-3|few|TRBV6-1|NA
TGTGCCAGCAGTGACCGGCCACGTTACACAGATACGCAGTATTTT
CASSDRPRYTDTQYF
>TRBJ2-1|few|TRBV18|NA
TGTGCCAGCTCACCGTCGAGCGACTCCTACAATGAGCAGTTCTTC
CASSPSSDSYNEQFF
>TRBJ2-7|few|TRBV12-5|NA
TGTGCTAGTGGTTTGATTAGGGGCGACGAGCAGTACTTC
CASGLIRGDEQYF
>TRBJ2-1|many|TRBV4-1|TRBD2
TGCGCCAGCAGCCAACCGGGACAGCGGGGGGTCAATGAGCAGTTCTTC
CASSQPGQRGVNEQFF
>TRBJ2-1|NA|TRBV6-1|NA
TGTGCCACCGGAATAGGGGAGCAGTTCTTC
CATGIGEQFF
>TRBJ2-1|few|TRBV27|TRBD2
TGTGCCACCCACAAAGCGGGAGCTCGAAATGAGCAGTTCTTC
CATHKAGARNEQFF
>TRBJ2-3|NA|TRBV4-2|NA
TGTGCCAGCAGCCAAGATATAGCGACGCAGTATTTT
CASSQDIATQYF
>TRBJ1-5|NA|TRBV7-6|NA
TGTGCCAGCAGCTTAGACGGGTGGAGCAATCAGCCCCAGCATTTT
CASSLDGWSNQPQHF
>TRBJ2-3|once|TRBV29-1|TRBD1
TGCAGCCTTGAAGGGGGCAGGGGAAGCACAGATACGCAGTATTTT
CSLEGGRGSTDTQYF
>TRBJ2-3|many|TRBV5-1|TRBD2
TGCGCCAGCAGCTTCCGACTAGCGGGCACAGATACGCAGTATTTT
CASSFRLAGTDTQYF
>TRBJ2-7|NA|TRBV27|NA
TGTGCCAGCAGTCCGGGGGTAGAGGGGAGCGAGCAGTACTTC
CASSPGVEGSEQYF
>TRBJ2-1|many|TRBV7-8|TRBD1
TGTGCCAGCAGCTTATGGGACAGCCTACCCTCCTACAATGAGCAGTTCTTC
CASSLWDSLPSYNEQFF